The rows below give T cell receptor beta chains drawn from one sample of a study of CD8+ T cells in alopecia areata. Sequencing was performed with immunoSEQ multiplex PCR; in TCRdb, only in-frame clones are kept and a portion is missing. The profile covers 15,000 to 20,000 clones, with about 60% appearing a single time and roughly 8% taken by the ten largest. The starting material was skin, obtained at week 4, from a patient treated with tofacitinib. The receptors derive from a human donor with alopecia areata. CDR3s include the opening cysteine and the closing phenylalanine or tryptophan. D genes are given only for firm matches. Clone size is stated in some rows and not others, as once, few, many or a class when expanded.

DNA: TGTGCCAGCAGCCCCACCCGGACACAAAACGAAGCTTTCTTT
CDR3: CASSPTRTQNEAFF
D: NA
V: TRBV5-4
J: TRBJ1-1
size: NA

DNA: TGTGCCAGCAGTTACTCAGGGGACAGGGGACGTAATGAGCAGTTCTTC
CDR3: CASSYSGDRGRNEQFF
D: TRBD1
V: TRBV6-5
J: TRBJ2-1
size: few

DNA: TGCGCCAGCAGCTTGGTTACAGGCATGAACACTGAAGCTTTCTTT
CDR3: CASSLVTGMNTEAFF
D: NA
V: TRBV5-1
J: TRBJ1-1
size: NA

DNA: TGTGCCAGCAGCAAATCGGGACTAGCGACAGATACGCAGTATTTT
CDR3: CASSKSGLATDTQYF
D: TRBD2
V: TRBV7-2
J: TRBJ2-3
size: NA

DNA: TGTGCCAGCAGTTACTACGGCCCCAGGGGTGAGCAGTTCTTC
CDR3: CASSYYGPRGEQFF
D: NA
V: TRBV6-5
J: TRBJ2-1
size: NA

DNA: TGTGCCAGCAGTTTGTCGGGGACTGGAAACACCATATATTTT
CDR3: CASSLSGTGNTIYF
D: NA
V: TRBV27
J: TRBJ1-3
size: NA

DNA: TGTGCCAGCAGCCAACAGGCTTACACCGGGGAGCTGTTTTTT
CDR3: CASSQQAYTGELFF
D: NA
V: TRBV7-9
J: TRBJ2-2
size: few

DNA: TGTGCCAGCAGGATTGAGATCTCTAGCACAGATACGCAGTATTTT
CDR3: CASRIEISSTDTQYF
D: NA
V: TRBV7-2
J: TRBJ2-3
size: NA

DNA: TGTGCCAGCAGTAATTGGGGGGGCCTGACCTACGAGCGGTACTTC
CDR3: CASSNWGGLTYERYF
D: NA
V: TRBV27
J: TRBJ2-7
size: NA

DNA: TGTGCCAGTAGTATACCCCGGGAAAGGCTCACCTCTGGGGAGCTGTTTTTT
CDR3: CASSIPRERLTSGELFF
D: NA
V: TRBV19
J: TRBJ2-2
size: NA

DNA: TGTGCCAGCAGCCAGGAGGGCCGGGGGCAGTACTTC
CDR3: CASSQEGRGQYF
D: NA
V: TRBV6-1
J: TRBJ2-7
size: NA

DNA: TGTGCCAGCAGCCAGGCCGACAGGGAAGGCACTGAAGCTTTCTTT
CDR3: CASSQADREGTEAFF
D: TRBD1
V: TRBV4-2
J: TRBJ1-1
size: NA

DNA: TGTGCCAGCAGCTTTCTACTCACAGATACGCAGTATTTT
CDR3: CASSFLLTDTQYF
D: NA
V: TRBV7-9
J: TRBJ2-3
size: few

DNA: TGTGCCAGCAGCTTACTCCGAGTGATAGGCCAAGAGACCCAGTACTTC
CDR3: CASSLLRVIGQETQYF
D: NA
V: TRBV7-9
J: TRBJ2-5
size: once

DNA: TGTGCCAGCGGACGGGGGGGGAATGAGCAGTTCTTC
CDR3: CASGRGGNEQFF
D: TRBD2
V: TRBV6-5
J: TRBJ2-1
size: NA

DNA: TGTGCCAGTAGTATGTCTCCACGGGGGGGGACTGAAGCTTTCTTT
CDR3: CASSMSPRGGTEAFF
D: NA
V: TRBV19
J: TRBJ1-1
size: once

DNA: TGTGCCAGCAGTTGGAGGAGGGGGAACGAGCAGTACTTC
CDR3: CASSWRRGNEQYF
D: NA
V: TRBV27
J: TRBJ2-7
size: NA

DNA: TGTGCCAGCAATGCGGGACAGATCCTAGATACGCAGTATTTT
CDR3: CASNAGQILDTQYF
D: NA
V: TRBV2
J: TRBJ2-3
size: NA

DNA: TGTGCCAGCAGCCGTACTACTGGCTCCTACGAGCAGTACTTC
CDR3: CASSRTTGSYEQYF
D: NA
V: TRBV7-2
J: TRBJ2-7
size: few

DNA: TGTGCCAGCAGCTCCTCTGGGTATGTTGAAGCTTTCTTT
CDR3: CASSSSGYVEAFF
D: NA
V: TRBV7-6
J: TRBJ1-1
size: NA